The next 20 T cell receptor beta chains were all read from a single sample in a study of blood T cell repertoires in COVID-19. This table comes from immunoSEQ multiplex PCR, and its TCRdb copy is limited to in-frame clones, with some not included. The sample gives about 190,000 clones, roughly 90% of which show up once; about 6.8% is in the top ten. The source material was peripheral blood. These receptors were collected from a woman aged 40 to 50 who had recovered from COVID-19.

This clone was detected once. The chain links TRBV7-2 to TRBJ1-4; the D is unclear. Germline V gene lookup returns CDR1 SGHTA and CDR2 FQGNSA. Trimming removed 1 base from V and 7 bases from J, with 13 bases in between. The CDR3 is 15 amino acids. CDR3 protein: CASSLVARSGEKLFF. Written as DNA, the CDR3 is TGTGCCAGCAGCTTAGTGGCAAGGAGTGGTGAAAAACTGTTTTTT.

The chain recombines TRBV28 with TRBJ2-1, with D tentatively TRBD2 (7 bases). The germline gives CDR1 MDHEN, CDR2 SYDVKM. The CDR3 extends over 16 amino acids. Trimming stripped 7 bases from V and 4 bases from J, with 20 bases between. This chain's CDR3 is CASTSTGGYPYNEQFF. CDR3 DNA: TGTGCCAGCACCTCAACGGGGGGCTACCCGTACAATGAGCAGTTCTTC.

This clone was counted a single time. The V call is TRBV7-8, the J call TRBJ2-3; tentatively, D is TRBD1 (6 bases). The CDR3 runs to 12 residues. The germline V and J ends were trimmed by 6 bases and 3 bases, with 7 bases remaining between them. Germline V gene data show CDR1 as SGHVS and CDR2 as FQNEAQ. The CDR3 nucleotides read TGTGCCAGCAGGGACAGTACAGATACGCAGTATTTT. The encoded protein is CASRDSTDTQYF. The complete variable domain, with remaining parts taken from reference TRBV7-8 and TRBJ2-3, reads GAGVSQSPRYKVAKRGQDVALRCDPISGHVSLFWYQQALGQGPEFLTYFQNEAQLDKSGLPSDRFFAERPEGSVSTLKIQRTQQEDSAVYLCASRDSTDTQYFGPGTRLTVL.

The chain's CDR3 is CATGLAGAGNTGELFF. Here the CDR3 DNA reads TGTGCCACCGGACTAGCGGGAGCGGGGAACACCGGGGAGCTGTTTTTT. This sequence joins TRBV3-1 (or the pseudogene TRBV3-2) and TRBJ2-2; 13 bases agree with TRBD2. This CDR3 comprises 16 residues. Germline lookup yields CDR1 LGHDT and CDR2 YNNKEL (reference sequence). The V gene end was trimmed by 10 bases and the J gene end by 1 base; junction bases not matched to a gene: 6.

This CDR3 reads CASSPPSLVARNEQFF. CDR3 DNA: TGTGCCAGCTCACCACCCTCCTTGGTAGCGAGGAATGAGCAGTTCTTC. This sequence joins TRBV18 and TRBJ2-1; weak D call: TRBD2 (5 bases). Looked up from germline, CDR1 is KGHSH and CDR2 is LQKENI. The CDR3 has 16 residues. Deletions cut 0 bases from V and 7 bases from J, with 16 bases between.

The chain uses TRBV3-1 (or the pseudogene TRBV3-2) and TRBJ1-3; D remains ambiguous. V was shortened by 2 bases and J by 0 bases, with 5 bases between the two germline ends. Germline CDR1 and CDR2: LGHDT and YNNKEL (reference sequence). This CDR3 spans 14 amino acids. The CDR3 sequence is CASSQQASGNTIYF. The CDR3 DNA is TGTGCCAGCAGCCAACAGGCCTCTGGAAACACCATATATTTT.

This clone was detected only once. This rearrangement joins TRBV6-1 to TRBJ1-1; maybe TRBD1 (6 bases). Germline-derived CDR1 and CDR2 are MNHNS and SASEGT. The CDR3 is made up of 13 amino acids. Trimming removed 0 bases from V and 10 bases from J, with 12 bases in between. CDR3 protein: CASSEAKGVGAFF. The CDR3 DNA sequence: TGTGCCAGCAGTGAAGCCAAGGGGGTGGGAGCTTTCTTT.

The chain combines TRBV3-1 (or the pseudogene TRBV3-2) with TRBJ2-3; TRBD2 matches at 7 bases. This CDR3 has 15 residues. The trim removed 1 base at V and 2 bases at J, leaving 3 bases unmatched. Germline assignment: CDR1 LGHDT and CDR2 YNNKEL (reference sequence). The CDR3 here is CASSQGLAATDTQYF. CDR3 DNA sequence: TGTGCCAGCAGCCAAGGCCTAGCGGCCACAGATACGCAGTATTTT.

V and J are TRBV27 and TRBJ1-5; 7 bases fit TRBD1. The CDR3 contains 14 residues. V dropped 4 bases and J dropped 3; count of bases not matched to a gene: 3. Germline assignment: CDR1 MNHEY and CDR2 SMNVEV (reference sequence). The CDR3 nucleotides are TGTGCCAGCAGTTCGGGACAGTACAATCAGCCCCAGCATTTT. Protein: CASSSGQYNQPQHF.

The chain recombines TRBV6-5 with TRBJ2-7; TRBD1 matches 7 bases. CDR3 size: 16 residues. The V and J ends lost 0 bases and 4 bases, in that order; junction bases with no gene match: 9. Germline CDR1 MNHEY, CDR2 SVGAGI. In nucleotides, the CDR3 is TGTGCCAGCAGTTACTCGAGTAAGGGGGCGCGTTACGAGCAGTACTTC. Translation: CASSYSSKGARYEQYF.

The CDR3 loop reads CASSILDRGVEQETQYF. The CDR3 DNA follows: TGTGCCAGCAGCATCTTAGACAGGGGCGTGGAGCAAGAGACCCAGTACTTC. This rearrangement joins TRBV5-6 to TRBJ2-5; 8 nucleotides line up with TRBD1. The CDR3 loop spans 17 amino acids. Germline CDR1 is SGHDT and CDR2 is YYEEEE. The ends lost 4 bases at V and 2 bases at J; junction bases unmatched: 13. Combining the CDR3 with reference TRBV5-6 and TRBJ2-5 gives the whole variable domain DAGVTQSPTHLIKTRGQQVTLRCSPKSGHDTVSWYQQALGQGPQFIFQYYEEEERQRGNFPDRFSGHQFPNYSSELNVNALLLGDSALYLCASSILDRGVEQETQYFGPGTRLLVL.

The chain uses TRBV5-1 and TRBJ2-3; TRBD2 agrees at 9 bases. Losses at the gene ends were 2 bases for V and 3 bases for J; bases not matched to a gene: 7. This CDR3 region has 16 residues. CDR1 and CDR2 (germline): SGHRS, YFSETQ. The CDR3 is CASSFSLAGTTDTQYF. CDR3 nucleotides: TGCGCCAGCAGCTTTAGCCTAGCGGGAACAACAGATACGCAGTATTTT.

V gene TRBV30 combines with J gene TRBJ1-4, with D tentatively TRBD1 (6 bases). The germline CDR1 and CDR2 sequences are GTSNPN and SVGIG (reference sequence). CDR3 size: 14 residues. Trimming took 2 bases from V and 0 from J, leaving 7 bases between them. For the CDR3, the DNA is TGTGCCTGGAGTTACAGGGCAACTAATGAAAAACTGTTTTTT. This sequence encodes CAWSYRATNEKLFF.

V gene TRBV5-1 combines with J gene TRBJ2-3, with 11 nucleotides matching TRBD2. CDR1 and CDR2 from the germline V gene are SGHRS and YFSETQ. The CDR3 contains 17 residues. The V gene end was trimmed by 2 bases and the J gene end by 1 base; junction bases not matched to a gene: 6. CDR3 protein: CASSFLAGGYGTDTQYF. The CDR3 DNA reads TGCGCCAGCAGCTTTTTAGCGGGAGGGTATGGCACAGATACGCAGTATTTT.

The gene calls are TRBV25-1 and TRBJ2-7; TRBD2 is a possible D gene (5 bases). This CDR3 has 15 amino acids. The germline gives CDR1 MGHDK, CDR2 SYGVNS. Trimming took 4 bases from V and 1 from J, leaving 14 bases between them. CDR3 in DNA: TGTGCCAGCAGTGCGGGGAGAGAGGGATCCTACGAGCAGTACTTC. Its protein is CASSAGREGSYEQYF.

The J gene is TRBJ1-5, the V gene TRBV28, with TRBD1 matching over 9 bases. The CDR3 extends over 14 amino acids. Germline V lookup: CDR1 MDHEN, CDR2 SYDVKM. Trimming at V came to 5 bases and at J to 4 bases, leaving 3 bases not matched to a gene. The CDR3 reads CASSPGTGNQPQHF. For the CDR3, the DNA is TGTGCCAGCAGTCCCGGGACAGGGAATCAGCCCCAGCATTTT. Drawing the rest from reference TRBV28 and TRBJ1-5, the complete variable domain is DVKVTQSSRYLVKRTGEKVFLECVQDMDHENMFWYRQDPGLGLRLIYFSYDVKMKEKGDIPEGYSVSREKKERFSLILESASTNQTSMYLCASSPGTGNQPQHFGDGTRLSIL.

The chain links TRBV6-2 or TRBV6-3 to TRBJ2-7; weak D call: TRBD2 (5 bases). V was trimmed by 0 bases and J by 6 bases, leaving 12 bases between them. CDR1 is MNHEY and CDR2 is SVGEGT in the germline V gene. The length of the CDR3 is 14 residues. CDR3 region: CASSYSNGIVEQYF. DNA for the CDR3: TGTGCCAGCAGTTACTCGAACGGGATTGTCGAGCAGTACTTC.

There are a few counts of this clone. The chain carries TRBV2 and TRBJ2-2; 7 bases are a match to TRBD1. Trimming removed 4 bases from V and 1 base from J; junction bases left unmatched: 9. The CDR3 loop spans 17 amino acids. CDR1 is SNHLY, CDR2 FYNNEI, per germline. CDR3 amino acids: CASSGASGTENTGELFF. CDR3 DNA: TGTGCCAGCAGTGGGGCCTCCGGGACAGAGAACACCGGGGAGCTGTTTTTT.

The chain has TRBV6-1 and TRBJ1-2; 10 nucleotides line up with TRBD1. V dropped 3 bases and J dropped 6; count of bases not matched to a gene: 4. The CDR3 is 14 amino acids. Looked up from germline, CDR1 is MNHNS and CDR2 is SASEGT. The CDR3 protein is CASSDKGTGDGYTF. In DNA form, the CDR3 reads TGTGCCAGCAGTGATAAAGGGACAGGGGATGGCTACACCTTC.

This clone was observed a single time. This sequence joins TRBV27 and TRBJ2-3; D remains ambiguous. The CDR3 contains 15 residues. V lost 5 bases to trimming and J lost 0 bases, with 12 bases between them. In germline, CDR1 is MNHEY, CDR2 SMNVEV (reference sequence). The CDR3 region is CASSERRVSTDTQYF. The DNA of the CDR3 is TGTGCCAGCAGTGAACGGAGAGTGAGCACAGATACGCAGTATTTT.